Listed below are T cell receptor beta chains from one sample, sequenced in a study of cytomegalovirus exposure and HLA in healthy donors. The method was immunoSEQ multiplex PCR; TCRdb's version includes in-frame clones alone and lacks a portion of them. The table has roughly 100,000 clones, 55% to 80% seen once. Sequenced sample: PBMCs. The receptors originated from a human donor in good health. Both conserved end residues are part of each CDR3. Each record gives: J gene, clone size, V gene, D gene, CDR3 protein, CDR3 DNA. The D gene is left open where the match is weak. The size field is filled for only some rows; it gives once, few, many or a size class.

J gene: TRBJ1-2; clone size: .; V gene: TRBV6-1; D gene: TRBD1; CDR3 protein: CASSEALQGALVYTF; CDR3 DNA: TGTGCCAGCAGTGAAGCGTTACAGGGGGCTTTAGTCTACACCTTC
J gene: TRBJ1-1; clone size: .; V gene: TRBV6-1; D gene: .; CDR3 protein: CATKTRQDMNTEAFF; CDR3 DNA: TGTGCAACTAAAACCCGACAGGACATGAACACTGAAGCTTTCTTT
J gene: TRBJ2-7; clone size: once; V gene: TRBV6-1; D gene: .; CDR3 protein: CASSEPQVGEQYF; CDR3 DNA: TGTGCCAGCAGTGAACCACAGGTAGGCGAGCAGTACTTC
J gene: TRBJ2-2; clone size: .; V gene: TRBV5-1; D gene: TRBD2; CDR3 protein: CASSLFRGEAPGELFF; CDR3 DNA: TGCGCCAGCAGCTTGTTCCGGGGGGAGGCCCCCGGGGAGCTGTTTTTT
J gene: TRBJ2-5; clone size: .; V gene: TRBV30; D gene: TRBD1; CDR3 protein: CAWSYRDRGSETQYF; CDR3 DNA: TGTGCCTGGAGTTACCGGGACAGGGGATCGGAGACCCAGTACTTC
J gene: TRBJ2-7; clone size: .; V gene: TRBV7-2; D gene: TRBD2; CDR3 protein: CASSFTSGPYEQYF; CDR3 DNA: TGTGCCAGCAGCTTTACTAGCGGCCCCTACGAGCAGTACTTC
J gene: TRBJ1-2; clone size: once; V gene: TRBV6-1; D gene: .; CDR3 protein: CASRAWTAAGGYTF; CDR3 DNA: TGTGCCAGCAGGGCCTGGACCGCCGCGGGAGGCTACACCTTC
J gene: TRBJ2-1; clone size: few; V gene: TRBV28; D gene: TRBD2; CDR3 protein: CASSFRRLAGVLHNEQFF; CDR3 DNA: TGTGCCAGCAGTTTTCGCCGGCTAGCGGGAGTTCTGCACAATGAGCAGTTCTTC
J gene: TRBJ2-7; clone size: .; V gene: TRBV30; D gene: TRBD2; CDR3 protein: CAWSPVSGNGQYF; CDR3 DNA: TGTGCCTGGAGTCCGGTTAGCGGGAACGGGCAGTACTTC
J gene: TRBJ2-1; clone size: few; V gene: TRBV5-1; D gene: .; CDR3 protein: CASSLASSYNEQFF; CDR3 DNA: TGCGCCAGCAGCTTGGCTAGCTCCTACAATGAGCAGTTCTTC
J gene: TRBJ2-5; clone size: .; V gene: TRBV5-1; D gene: .; CDR3 protein: CASRLDQETQYF; CDR3 DNA: TGCGCCAGCCGACTAGATCAAGAGACCCAGTACTTC
J gene: TRBJ2-5; clone size: .; V gene: TRBV6-6; D gene: TRBD1; CDR3 protein: CASRRDRVSQETQYF; CDR3 DNA: TGTGCCAGCAGGAGGGACAGGGTCTCGCAAGAGACCCAGTACTTC
J gene: TRBJ2-5; clone size: .; V gene: TRBV7-9; D gene: .; CDR3 protein: CASGLTQETQYF; CDR3 DNA: TGTGCCTCAGGACTGACCCAAGAGACCCAGTACTTC
J gene: TRBJ2-1; clone size: .; V gene: TRBV11-1; D gene: TRBD2; CDR3 protein: CASSSAGTRGEQFF; CDR3 DNA: TGTGCCAGCAGCTCGGCCGGGACTAGAGGTGAGCAGTTCTTC
J gene: TRBJ1-5; clone size: .; V gene: TRBV28; D gene: .; CDR3 protein: CASSSADTDNQPQHF; CDR3 DNA: TGTGCCAGCAGTTCCGCGGACACTGACAATCAGCCCCAGCATTTT
J gene: TRBJ2-1; clone size: once; V gene: TRBV2; D gene: .; CDR3 protein: CASRADNSYNEQFF; CDR3 DNA: TGTGCCAGCAGAGCCGACAACTCCTACAATGAGCAGTTCTTC
J gene: TRBJ2-2; clone size: .; V gene: TRBV7-9; D gene: .; CDR3 protein: CASSFLLATNTGELFF; CDR3 DNA: TGTGCCAGCAGCTTTTTGTTAGCGACTAACACCGGGGAGCTGTTTTTT